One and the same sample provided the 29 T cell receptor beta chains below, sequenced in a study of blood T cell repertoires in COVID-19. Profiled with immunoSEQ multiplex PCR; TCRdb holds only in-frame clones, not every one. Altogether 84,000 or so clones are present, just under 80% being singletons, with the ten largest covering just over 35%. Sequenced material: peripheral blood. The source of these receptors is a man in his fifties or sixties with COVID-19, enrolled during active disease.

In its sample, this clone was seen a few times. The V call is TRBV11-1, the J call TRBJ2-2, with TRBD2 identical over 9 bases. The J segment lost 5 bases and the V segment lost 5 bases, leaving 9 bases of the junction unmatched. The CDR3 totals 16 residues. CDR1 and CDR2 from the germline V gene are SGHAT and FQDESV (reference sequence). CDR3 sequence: CASSPGALAGTGELFF. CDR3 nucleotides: TGTGCCAGCAGCCCGGGCGCTCTAGCGGGGACCGGGGAGCTGTTTTTT.

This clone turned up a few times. This CDR3 reads CASGPGLAGSETQYF. CDR3 nucleotides: TGTGCCAGCGGACCGGGACTAGCGGGATCAGAGACCCAGTACTTC. The J gene is TRBJ2-5, the V gene TRBV7-2; TRBD2 matches 13 bases. The CDR3 contains 15 residues. Germline V gives CDR1 SGHTA, CDR2 FQGNSA. With V trimmed by 8 bases and J by 4 bases, 7 bases remained unmatched.

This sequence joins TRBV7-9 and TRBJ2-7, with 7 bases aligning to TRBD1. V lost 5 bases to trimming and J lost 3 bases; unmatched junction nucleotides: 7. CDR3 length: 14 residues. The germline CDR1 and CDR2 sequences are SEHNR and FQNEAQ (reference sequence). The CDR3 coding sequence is TGTGCCAGCAGCAATCGGGACAGAGACTACGAGCAGTACTTC. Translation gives CASSNRDRDYEQYF. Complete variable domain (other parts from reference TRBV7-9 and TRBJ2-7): DTGVSQNPRHKITKRGQNVTFRCDPISEHNRLYWYRQTLGQGPEFLTYFQNEAQLEKSRLLSDRFSAERPKGSFSTLEIQRTEQGDSAMYLCASSNRDRDYEQYFGPGTRLTVT.

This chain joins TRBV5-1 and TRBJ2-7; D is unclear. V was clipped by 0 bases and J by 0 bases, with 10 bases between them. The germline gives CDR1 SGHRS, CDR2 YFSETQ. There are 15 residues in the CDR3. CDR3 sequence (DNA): TGCGCCAGCAGCTTGGGGCAGGTCAGCTCCTACGAGCAGTACTTC. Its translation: CASSLGQVSSYEQYF.

CDR3 in DNA: TGTGCCACCAGTGCGGATCGGACAGCCAAGAACACTGAAGCTTTCTTT. Translating it yields CATSADRTAKNTEAFF. The V gene is TRBV15, the J gene TRBJ1-1; maybe TRBD1 (6 bases). The CDR3 contains 16 residues. Germline-derived CDR1 and CDR2 are LNHNV and YYDKDF (reference sequence). The germline V and J ends were trimmed by 6 bases and 1 base, with 18 bases remaining between them.

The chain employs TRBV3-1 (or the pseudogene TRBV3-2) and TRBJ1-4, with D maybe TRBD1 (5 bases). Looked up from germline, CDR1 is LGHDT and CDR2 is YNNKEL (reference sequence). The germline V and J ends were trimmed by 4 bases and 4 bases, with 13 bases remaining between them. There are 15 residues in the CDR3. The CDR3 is CASSPVLGLNEKLFF. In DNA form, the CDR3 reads TGTGCCAGCAGCCCCGTTTTGGGGCTTAATGAAAAACTGTTTTTT.

As DNA, the CDR3 is TGTGCCAGCAGCTTGGAAGGGGCCAACACCGGGGAGCTGTTTTTT. It translates to CASSLEGANTGELFF. The rearrangement uses TRBV5-4 and TRBJ2-2, with D possibly TRBD1 on 5 matching bases. The CDR3 runs 15 residues. V was shortened by 0 bases and J by 2 bases, with 8 bases between the two germline ends. Germline V CDR1 and CDR2: SGHNT, YYREEE (reference sequence).

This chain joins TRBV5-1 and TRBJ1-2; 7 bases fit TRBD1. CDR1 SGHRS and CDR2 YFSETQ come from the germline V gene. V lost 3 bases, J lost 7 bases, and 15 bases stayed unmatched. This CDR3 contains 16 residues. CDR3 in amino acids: CASSSGEKGARSGYTF. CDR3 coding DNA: TGCGCCAGCAGCTCCGGCGAGAAGGGGGCGAGAAGTGGCTACACCTTC.

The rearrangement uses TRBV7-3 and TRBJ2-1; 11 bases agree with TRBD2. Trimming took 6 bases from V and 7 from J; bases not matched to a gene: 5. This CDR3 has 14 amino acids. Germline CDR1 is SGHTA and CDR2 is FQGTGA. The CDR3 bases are TGTGCCAGCAGTCGGGGACTAGCGGAAAATGAGCAGTTCTTC. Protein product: CASSRGLAENEQFF. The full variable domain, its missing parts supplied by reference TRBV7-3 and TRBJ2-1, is GAGVSQTPSNKVTEKGKYVELRCDPISGHTALYWYRQSLGQGPEFLIYFQGTGAADDSGLPNDRFFAVRPEGSVSTLKIQRTERGDSAVYLCASSRGLAENEQFFGPGTRLTVL.

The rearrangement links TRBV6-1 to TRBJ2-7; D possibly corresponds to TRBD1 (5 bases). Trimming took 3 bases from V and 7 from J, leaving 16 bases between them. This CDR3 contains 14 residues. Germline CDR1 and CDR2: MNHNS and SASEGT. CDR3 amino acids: CASSDRQGKMEQYF. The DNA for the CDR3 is TGTGCCAGCAGTGACCGGCAGGGAAAGATGGAGCAGTACTTC.

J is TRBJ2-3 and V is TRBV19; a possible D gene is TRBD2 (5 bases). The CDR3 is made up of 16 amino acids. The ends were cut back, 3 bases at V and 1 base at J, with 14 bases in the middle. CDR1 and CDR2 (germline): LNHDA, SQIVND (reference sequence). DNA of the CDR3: TGTGCCAGTAGTATCGGGGTGAAGCTCGGCACAGATACGCAGTATTTT. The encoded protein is CASSIGVKLGTDTQYF.

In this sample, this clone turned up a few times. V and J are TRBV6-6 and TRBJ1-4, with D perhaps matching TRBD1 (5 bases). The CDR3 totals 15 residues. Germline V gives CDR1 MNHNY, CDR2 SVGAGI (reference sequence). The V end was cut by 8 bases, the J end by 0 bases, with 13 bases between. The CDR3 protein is CASSNAGATNEKLFF. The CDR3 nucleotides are TGTGCCAGCTCAAACGCGGGGGCAACTAATGAAAAACTGTTTTTT.

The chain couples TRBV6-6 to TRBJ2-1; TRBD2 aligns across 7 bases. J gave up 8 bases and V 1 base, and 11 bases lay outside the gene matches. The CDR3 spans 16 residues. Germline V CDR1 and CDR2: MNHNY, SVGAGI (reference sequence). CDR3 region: CASSYFFSGGWDEQFF. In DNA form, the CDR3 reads TGTGCCAGCAGTTACTTTTTTTCGGGAGGCTGGGATGAGCAGTTCTTC.

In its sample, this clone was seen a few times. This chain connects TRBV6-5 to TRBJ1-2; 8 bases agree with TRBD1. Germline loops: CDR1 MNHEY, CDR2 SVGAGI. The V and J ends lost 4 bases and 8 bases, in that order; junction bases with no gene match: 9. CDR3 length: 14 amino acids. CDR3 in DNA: TGTGCCAGCAGTTTCCGGGACAGGTCGTACGGCTACACCTTC. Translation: CASSFRDRSYGYTF.

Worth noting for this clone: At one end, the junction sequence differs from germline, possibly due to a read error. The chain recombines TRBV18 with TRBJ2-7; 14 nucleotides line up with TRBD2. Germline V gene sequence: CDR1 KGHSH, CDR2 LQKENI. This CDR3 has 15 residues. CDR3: CTSSPGTSGSYEQYF. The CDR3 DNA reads TGTACCAGCTCACCTGGGACTAGCGGGAGTTACGAGCAGTACTTC.

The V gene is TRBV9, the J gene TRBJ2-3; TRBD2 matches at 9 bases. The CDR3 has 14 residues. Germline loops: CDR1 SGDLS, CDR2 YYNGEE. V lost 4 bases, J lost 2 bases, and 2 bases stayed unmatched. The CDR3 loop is CASSSSGATDTQYF. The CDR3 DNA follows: TGTGCCAGCAGCTCTAGCGGGGCCACAGATACGCAGTATTTT.

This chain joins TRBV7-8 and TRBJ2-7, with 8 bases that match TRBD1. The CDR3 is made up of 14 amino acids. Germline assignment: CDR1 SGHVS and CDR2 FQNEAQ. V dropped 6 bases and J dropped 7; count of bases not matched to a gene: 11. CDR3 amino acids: CASSTGQGAREQYF. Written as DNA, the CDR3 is TGTGCCAGCAGTACCGGGCAGGGGGCGAGGGAGCAGTACTTC.

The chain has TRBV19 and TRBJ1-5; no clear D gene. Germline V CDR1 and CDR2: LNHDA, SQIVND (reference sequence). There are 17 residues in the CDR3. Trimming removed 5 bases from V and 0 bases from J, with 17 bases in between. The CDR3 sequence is CASSRGPLPPSNQPQHF. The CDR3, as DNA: TGTGCCAGTAGTCGAGGCCCTCTTCCGCCTAGCAATCAGCCCCAGCATTTT.

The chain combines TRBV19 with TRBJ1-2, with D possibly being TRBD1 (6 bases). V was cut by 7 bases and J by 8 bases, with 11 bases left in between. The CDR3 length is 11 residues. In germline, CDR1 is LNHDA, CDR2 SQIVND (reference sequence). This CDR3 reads CASTQGQGYTF. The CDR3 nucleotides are TGTGCCAGTACTCAGGGACAAGGCTACACCTTC.

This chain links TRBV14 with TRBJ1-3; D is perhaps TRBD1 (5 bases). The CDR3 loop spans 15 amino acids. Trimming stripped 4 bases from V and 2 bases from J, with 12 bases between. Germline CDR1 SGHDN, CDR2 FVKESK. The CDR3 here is CASSPGPGAGNTIYF. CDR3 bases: TGTGCCAGCAGCCCCGGGCCGGGGGCTGGAAACACCATATATTTT.

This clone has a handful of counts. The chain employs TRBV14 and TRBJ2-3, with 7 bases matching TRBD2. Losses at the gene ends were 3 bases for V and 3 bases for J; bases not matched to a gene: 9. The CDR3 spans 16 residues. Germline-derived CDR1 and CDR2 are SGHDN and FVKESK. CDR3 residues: CASSQAVLAVTDTQYF. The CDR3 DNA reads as TGTGCCAGCAGCCAGGCTGTCCTAGCGGTGACAGATACGCAGTATTTT.

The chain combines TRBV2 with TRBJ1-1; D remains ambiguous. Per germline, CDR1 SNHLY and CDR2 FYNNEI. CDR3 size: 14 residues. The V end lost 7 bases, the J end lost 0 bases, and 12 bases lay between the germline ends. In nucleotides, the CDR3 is TGTGCCAGCACCCGCAGCGCCTTGAACACTGAAGCTTTCTTT. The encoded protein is CASTRSALNTEAFF. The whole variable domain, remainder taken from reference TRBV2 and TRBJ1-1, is EPEVTQTPSHQVTQMGQEVILRCVPISNHLYFYWYRQILGQKVEFLVSFYNNEISEKSEIFDDQFSVERPDGSNFTLKIRSTKLEDSAMYFCASTRSALNTEAFFGQGTRLTVV.

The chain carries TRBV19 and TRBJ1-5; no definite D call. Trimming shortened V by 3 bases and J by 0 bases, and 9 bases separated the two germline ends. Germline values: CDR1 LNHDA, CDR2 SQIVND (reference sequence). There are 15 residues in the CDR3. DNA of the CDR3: TGTGCCAGTAGTATGACCGGGGATAGCAATCAGCCCCAGCATTTT. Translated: CASSMTGDSNQPQHF.

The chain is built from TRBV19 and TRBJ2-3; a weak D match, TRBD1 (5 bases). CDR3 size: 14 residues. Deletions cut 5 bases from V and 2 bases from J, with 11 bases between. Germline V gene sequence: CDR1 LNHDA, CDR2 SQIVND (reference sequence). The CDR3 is CASSARQFTDTQYF. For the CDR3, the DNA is TGTGCCAGTAGTGCTCGACAGTTCACAGATACGCAGTATTTT. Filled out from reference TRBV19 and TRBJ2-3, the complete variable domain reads DGGITQSPKYLFRKEGQNVTLSCEQNLNHDAMYWYRQDPGQGLRLIYYSQIVNDFQKGDIAEGYSVSREKKESFPLTVTSAQKNPTAFYLCASSARQFTDTQYFGPGTRLTVL.

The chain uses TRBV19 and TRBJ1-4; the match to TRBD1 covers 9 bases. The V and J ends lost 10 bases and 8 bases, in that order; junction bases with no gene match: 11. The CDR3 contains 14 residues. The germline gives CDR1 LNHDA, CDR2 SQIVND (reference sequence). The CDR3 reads CATSEGTGNEKLFF. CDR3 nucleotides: TGTGCCACCTCGGAAGGGACAGGGAACGAAAAACTGTTTTTT.

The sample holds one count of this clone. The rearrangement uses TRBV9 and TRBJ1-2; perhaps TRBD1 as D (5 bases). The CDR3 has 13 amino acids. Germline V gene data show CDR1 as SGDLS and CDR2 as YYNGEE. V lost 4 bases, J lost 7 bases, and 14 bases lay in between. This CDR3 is CASSLRGGVGYTF. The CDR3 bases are TGTGCCAGCAGCCTCCGCGGGGGTGTTGGCTACACCTTC. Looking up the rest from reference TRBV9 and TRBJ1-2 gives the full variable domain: DSGVTQTPKHLITATGQRVTLRCSPRSGDLSVYWYQQSLDQGLQFLIQYYNGEERAKGNILERFSAQQFPDLHSELNLSSLELGDSALYFCASSLRGGVGYTFGSGTRLTVV.

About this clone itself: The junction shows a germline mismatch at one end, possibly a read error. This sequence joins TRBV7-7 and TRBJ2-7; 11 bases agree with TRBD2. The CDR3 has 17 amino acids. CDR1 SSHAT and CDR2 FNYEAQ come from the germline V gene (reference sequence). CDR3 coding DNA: TGTGCTAGCAGTCCCAATTTACTAGCGGGAGTCCCCCACGAGCAGTACTTC. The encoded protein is CASSPNLLAGVPHEQYF.

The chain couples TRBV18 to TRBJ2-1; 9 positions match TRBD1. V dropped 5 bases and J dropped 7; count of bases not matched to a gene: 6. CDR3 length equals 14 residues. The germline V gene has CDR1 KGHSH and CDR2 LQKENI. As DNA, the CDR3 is TGTGCCAGCTCAGAACAGGGGGCGGGAAATGAGCAGTTCTTC. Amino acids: CASSEQGAGNEQFF.

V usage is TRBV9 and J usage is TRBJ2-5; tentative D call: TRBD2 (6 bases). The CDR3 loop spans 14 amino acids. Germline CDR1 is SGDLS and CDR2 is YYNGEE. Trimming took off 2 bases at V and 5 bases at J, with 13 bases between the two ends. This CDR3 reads CASSVGDWAETQYF. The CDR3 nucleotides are TGTGCCAGCAGCGTCGGGGACTGGGCGGAGACCCAGTACTTC.